Presented here are 19 T cell receptor beta chains from one specimen sequenced in a study of OX40 agonist ivuxolimab in advanced cancers. The library was built by means of the immunoSEQ multiplex PCR assay. As stored in TCRdb, this immuneACCESS dataset retains in-frame rearrangements with V and J assigned. A fraction of the clones does not appear; measured against another copy, unresolved V genes explain less than half of the discrepancy, and the remainder lacks a known reason. This sample is represented by tens of thousands of clones; 75% to 85% of them were singletons. The top ten clones comprise 0.95% to 1.5% of the sample. Source: CD4+ or CD8+ T cells sorted from blood, taken in a trial of the OX40 agonist ivuxolimab. Source of these receptors: an adult with an advanced solid tumor such as melanoma, head and neck, liver or kidney cancer.

The chain links TRBV6-6 to TRBJ1-5, with D tentatively TRBD1 (5 bases). The V gene's germline CDR1 is MNHNY and CDR2 SVGAGI (reference sequence). The V end lost 5 bases, the J end lost 2 bases, and 13 bases lay between the germline ends. The CDR3 spans 15 residues. CDR3 DNA: TGTGCCAGCAGTCCGGACGGGACCCGCAATCAGCCCCAGCATTTT. Translated: CASSPDGTRNQPQHF.

The rearrangement joins TRBV27 to TRBJ1-6, with D maybe TRBD1 (5 bases). Looked up from germline, CDR1 is MNHEY and CDR2 is SMNVEV (reference sequence). The CDR3 runs to 12 residues. Trimming took off 3 bases at V and 10 bases at J, with 7 bases between the two ends. The CDR3 nucleotides are TGTGCCAGCAGTTTTCGGGGGTCACCCCTCCACTTT. Its protein is CASSFRGSPLHF.

This CDR3 reads CASRPTGNSYEQYF. The CDR3 nucleotides are TGTGCCAGCAGGCCGACAGGGAACTCCTACGAGCAGTACTTC. The chain couples TRBV7-2 to TRBJ2-7; 7 nucleotides match TRBD1. CDR3 length equals 14 residues. With 6 bases clipped from V and 0 bases from J, the junction kept 5 bases outside the gene matches. CDR1 is SGHTA and CDR2 is FQGNSA in the germline V gene.

The rearrangement links TRBV6-5 to TRBJ2-2; D not certain. Germline V lookup: CDR1 MNHEY, CDR2 SVGAGI. The V and J ends lost 7 bases and 6 bases respectively, with 9 bases between them. The length of the CDR3 is 12 residues. As DNA, the CDR3 is TGTGCCAGCACCAAAAATGCCGGGGAGCTGTTTTTT. Amino acid sequence: CASTKNAGELFF.

This clone has a single count. The chain links TRBV2 to TRBJ1-1, with 9 bases that match TRBD1. The V gene's germline CDR1 is SNHLY and CDR2 FYNNEI. There are 16 residues in the CDR3. With 7 bases clipped from V and 0 bases from J, the junction kept 9 bases outside the gene matches. The CDR3 nucleotides read TGTGCCAGCATCTGGGGACAGGGTGGCATGAACACTGAAGCTTTCTTT. This translates into CASIWGQGGMNTEAFF. The whole variable domain, remainder taken from reference TRBV2 and TRBJ1-1, is EPEVTQTPSHQVTQMGQEVILRCVPISNHLYFYWYRQILGQKVEFLVSFYNNEISEKSEIFDDQFSVERPDGSNFTLKIRSTKLEDSAMYFCASIWGQGGMNTEAFFGQGTRLTVV.

The chain couples TRBV10-3 to TRBJ2-5; 8 positions match TRBD1. The DNA end is a closer match to TRBJ2-7, so the J assignment may be wrong. The CDR3 consists of 13 residues. Germline-derived CDR1 and CDR2 are ENHRY and SYGVKD. This chain's CDR3 is CAISLDRAYEQYF. As DNA, the CDR3 is TGTGCCATCAGTTTGGACAGGGCCTACGAGCAGTACTTC.

This chain connects TRBV18 to TRBJ1-4; possibly TRBD1 for D (5 bases). The germline CDR1 and CDR2 sequences are KGHSH and LQKENI. This CDR3 region has 14 residues. The V gene lost 3 bases and the J gene lost 5 bases, with 10 bases spanning the gap. CDR3 protein: CASSPRNRNEKLFF. DNA of the CDR3: TGTGCCAGCTCACCCCGGAACAGGAATGAAAAACTGTTTTTT.

The V call is TRBV7-9, the J call TRBJ1-4, with no clear D. Trimming shortened V by 1 base and J by 8 bases, and 8 bases separated the two germline ends. CDR1 and CDR2 (germline): SEHNR, FQNEAQ (reference sequence). The CDR3 length is 13 residues. The CDR3 nucleotides are TGTGCCAGCAGCTTAGGCCCGCGGGAAAAACTGTTTTTT. Its protein product is CASSLGPREKLFF.

This chain connects TRBV19 to TRBJ1-1, with 7 bases matching TRBD1. The CDR3 has 14 residues. J was trimmed by 7 bases and V by 6 bases; bases with no gene match: 11. Looked up from germline, CDR1 is LNHDA and CDR2 is SQIVND (reference sequence). This CDR3 reads CASRQQPQGGEAFF. CDR3 coding DNA: TGTGCCAGTAGACAACAGCCCCAGGGGGGTGAAGCTTTCTTT.

This clone is a singleton in its sample. The chain uses TRBV6-5 and TRBJ2-3; 9 bases align to TRBD2. Germline V gene lookup returns CDR1 MNHEY and CDR2 SVGAGI. With V trimmed by 0 bases and J by 1 base, 2 bases remained unmatched. The CDR3 loop spans 16 amino acids. The CDR3 region is CASSYSRGGGTDTQYF. The CDR3 DNA reads as TGTGCCAGCAGTTACTCGCGGGGGGGAGGCACAGATACGCAGTATTTT.

This chain joins TRBV18 and TRBJ1-1; no clear D. V was cut by 4 bases and J by 1 base, with 4 bases left in between. CDR1 is KGHSH, CDR2 LQKENI, per germline. This CDR3 comprises 12 residues. The CDR3 is CASSLGNTEAFF. The CDR3 nucleotides read TGTGCCAGCTCACTGGGGAACACTGAAGCTTTCTTT.

The gene calls are TRBV18 and TRBJ1-3; D perhaps matches TRBD1 (6 bases). Between the trimmed V and J ends, which lost 3 bases and 4 bases, there was a span of 10 bases. In germline, CDR1 is KGHSH, CDR2 LQKENI. The CDR3 is made up of 14 amino acids. The CDR3: CASSPSDRGNTIYF. The DNA of the CDR3 is TGTGCCAGCTCACCGAGTGACAGGGGAAACACCATATATTTT.

This clone occurred many times. The rearrangement uses TRBV29-1 and TRBJ1-1; D uncertain. The CDR3 loop spans 16 amino acids. Looked up from germline, CDR1 is SQVTM and CDR2 is ANQGSEA. Trimming left V 4 bases short and J 1 base short, with 19 bases between. The chain's CDR3 is CSVGVRGSKRNTEAFF. For the CDR3, the DNA is TGCAGCGTTGGGGTCCGGGGATCAAAGAGGAACACTGAAGCTTTCTTT.

V is TRBV30 and J is TRBJ2-3, with D unclear. The germline gives CDR1 GTSNPN, CDR2 SVGIG (reference sequence). Deletions cut 3 bases from V and 1 base from J, with 11 bases between. This CDR3 contains 14 residues. The CDR3, as DNA: TGTGCCTGGAGGAGTTTAAGCGGCACAGATACGCAGTATTTT. Its protein product is CAWRSLSGTDTQYF.

The CDR3 spells CASRPSTGAQETQYF. In DNA form, the CDR3 reads TGCGCCAGCAGACCATCCACAGGGGCCCAAGAGACCCAGTACTTC. The genes are TRBV5-1 and TRBJ2-5, with 7 positions matching TRBD1. Trimming at V came to 5 bases and at J to 1 base, leaving 8 bases not matched to a gene. The germline V gene encodes CDR1 SGHRS and CDR2 YFSETQ. The CDR3 extends over 15 amino acids. Based on the CDR3 plus reference TRBV5-1 and TRBJ2-5, the full variable domain is KAGVTQTPRYLIKTRGQQVTLSCSPISGHRSVSWYQQTPGQGLQFLFEYFSETQRNKGNFPGRFSGRQFSNSRSEMNVSTLELGDSALYLCASRPSTGAQETQYFGPGTRLLVL.

J is TRBJ2-5 and V is TRBV30, with 9 bases that match TRBD2. The CDR3 runs 17 residues. CDR1 GTSNPN and CDR2 SVGIG come from the germline V gene (reference sequence). V gave up 2 bases and J gave up 9 bases; unmatched junction bases: 19. CDR3 amino acids: CAWSPFWASGELGAQYF. CDR3 DNA: TGTGCCTGGAGTCCGTTCTGGGCTAGCGGGGAACTGGGGGCCCAGTACTTC.

The chain joins TRBV9 to TRBJ2-7; 12 bases are shared with TRBD2. This CDR3 is 15 amino acids long. The ends lost 0 bases at V and 7 bases at J; junction bases unmatched: 5. The germline V gene has CDR1 SGDLS and CDR2 YYNGEE. The CDR3 bases are TGTGCCAGCAGCGTAGGACTAGCGGGGGCGAGGGAGCAGTACTTC. Protein: CASSVGLAGAREQYF.

V is TRBV5-4 and J is TRBJ2-6, with 7 bases aligning to TRBD2. This CDR3 is built from 15 residues. Trimming at V came to 1 base and at J to 2 bases, leaving 0 bases not matched to a gene. Germline CDR1 SGHNT, CDR2 YYREEE (reference sequence). The CDR3 loop reads CASSLRGAGANVLTF. Here the CDR3 DNA reads TGTGCCAGCAGCTTGCGGGGGGCTGGGGCCAACGTCCTGACTTTC.

The chain joins TRBV9 to TRBJ2-5, with D perhaps TRBD1 or TRBD2 (5 bases each). V was trimmed by 0 bases and J by 2 bases, leaving 8 bases between them. The CDR3 runs to 14 residues. CDR1 and CDR2 from the germline V gene are SGDLS and YYNGEE. Here the CDR3 DNA reads TGTGCCAGCAGCGTAGGGGACGATCAAGAGACCCAGTACTTC. This translates into CASSVGDDQETQYF.